This T cell receptor (beta chain) was captured by sequencing in a study of T cells in Graves' hyperthyroidism and ophthalmopathy. Study-level results: Among thyroid clonotypes expanded above 0.001, most also appeared in blood. A model of 13 V-J features distinguished ophthalmopathy from stable hyperthyroidism.

Template material for amplifying TCR beta CDR3 regions consisted of RNA transcripts. RT-PCR in the first round (using the HTBI primer set) targeted the TCR CDR3. A single record per CDR3 protein comes from TCRdb applying MiXCR to the multiplex PCR reads. Among hundreds of thousands of distinct CDR3 sequences listed, roughly a sixth were seen once. This CDR3 comprises 14 residues. The V and J ends lost 3 bases and 1 base, in that order; junction bases with no gene match: 2. This clonotype appeared many times. The target antigen is unknown. The diagnostic basis comprised clinical symptoms, serum thyroxine and TRAb, thyroid ultrasound and orbital computed tomography. An approximately 10 ml volume of fresh peripheral blood provided the PBMCs.

Sequenced material: blood. The chain recombines TRBV12-3 or TRBV12-4 with TRBJ2-7; 8 nucleotides line up with TRBD1. The clonotype comes from a woman in her 50s with Graves' hyperthyroidism that later progressed to Graves' ophthalmopathy. The CDR3 here is CASSFRGQSYEQYF. The CDR3 region has the DNA TGTGCCAGCAGTTTCAGGGGGCAGTCCTACGAGCAGTACTTC.